The source of this T cell receptor beta chain is a study of CD8+ T cells in alopecia areata. In the study overall: Treated patients were dosed with oral tofacitinib, taking 5 to 10 mg twice daily. General study points: TCR sharing was clearer in mice than between patients, perhaps partly owing to patient HLA diversity.

Sequencing relied on a cDNA template that was reverse transcribed from extracted RNA. Sequencing used immunoSEQ multiplex PCR; TCRdb keeps in-frame clones, though not all of them. The table lists about 130,000 clones, roughly three fifths of them singletons. Trimming removed 7 bases at V and 2 bases at J, with 8 bases between. CDR1 is SQVTM and CDR2 is ANQGSEA in the germline V gene. The CDR3 covers 11 residues. Alopecia areata patients provided lesional scalp punch biopsies and peripheral blood, both collected for the study. Sorting of CD4+ and CD8+ T cells was performed on PBMCs. In this sample, this clone turned up a few times. Antigen unknown.

The sequenced sample was CD4+ T cells sorted from blood, obtained at week 0. The clonotype was recovered from a human donor with alopecia areata. The V and J genes are TRBV29-1 and TRBJ1-2, with no clear D. CDR3 amino acids: CSGGENYGYTF. In DNA form, the CDR3 reads TGCAGCGGTGGGGAGAACTATGGCTACACCTTC.